The source of this T cell receptor beta chain is a study of lymphopenia after photon versus proton radiotherapy. Whole-study findings and limits: Proton therapy kept repertoires fairly stable, unlike photons, which gained effector/memory cells.

The CDR3 is 12 residues long. To note about this clone: Its antigen is currently unknown.

Generated by immunoSEQ multiplex PCR, the TCRdb table keeps only in-frame clones and is missing some. The sample contains about 26,000 clones, around 85% of which appear only once. The clonotype comes from a man younger than 45 with gastric cancer. The chain has TRBV21-1 and TRBJ2-2. TRBV21-1 corresponds to a pseudogene. The sequences come from peripheral blood, collected from a patient treated with photon-based radiotherapy. The CDR3 sequence is CASSDVSGELFF. The CDR3 DNA is TGTGCCAGCAGCGACGTTAGCGGGGAGCTGTTTTTT.